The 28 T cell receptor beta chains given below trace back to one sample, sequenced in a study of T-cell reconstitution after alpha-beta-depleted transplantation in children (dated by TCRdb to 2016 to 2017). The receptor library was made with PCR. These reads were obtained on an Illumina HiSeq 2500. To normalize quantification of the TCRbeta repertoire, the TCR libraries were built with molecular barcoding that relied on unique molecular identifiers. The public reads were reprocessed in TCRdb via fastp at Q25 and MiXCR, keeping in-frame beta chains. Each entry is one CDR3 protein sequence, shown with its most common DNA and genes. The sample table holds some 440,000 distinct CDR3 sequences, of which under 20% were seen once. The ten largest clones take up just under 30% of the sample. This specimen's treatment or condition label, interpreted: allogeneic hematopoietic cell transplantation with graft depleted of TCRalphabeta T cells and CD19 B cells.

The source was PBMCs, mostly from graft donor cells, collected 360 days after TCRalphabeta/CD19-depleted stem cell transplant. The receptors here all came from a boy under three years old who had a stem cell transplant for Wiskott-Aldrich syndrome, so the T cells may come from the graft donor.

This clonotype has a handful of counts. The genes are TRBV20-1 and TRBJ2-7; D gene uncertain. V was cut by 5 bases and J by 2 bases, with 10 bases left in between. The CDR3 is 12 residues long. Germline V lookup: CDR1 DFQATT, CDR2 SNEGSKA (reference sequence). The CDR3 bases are TGCAGTGCTCGCAGTGTTACCTACGAGCAGTACTTC. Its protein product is CSARSVTYEQYF.

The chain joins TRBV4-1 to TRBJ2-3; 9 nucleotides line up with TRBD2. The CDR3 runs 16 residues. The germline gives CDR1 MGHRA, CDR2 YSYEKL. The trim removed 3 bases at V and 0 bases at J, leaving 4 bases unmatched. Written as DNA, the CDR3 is TGCGCCAGCAGCCATTTAGCGGGGGCGAGCACAGATACGCAGTATTTT. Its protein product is CASSHLAGASTDTQYF.

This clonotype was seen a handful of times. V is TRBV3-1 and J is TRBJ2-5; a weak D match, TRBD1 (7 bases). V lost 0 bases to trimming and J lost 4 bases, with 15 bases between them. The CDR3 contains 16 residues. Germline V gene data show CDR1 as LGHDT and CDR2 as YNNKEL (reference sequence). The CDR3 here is CASSQDVGQGGETQYF. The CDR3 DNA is TGTGCCAGCAGCCAAGATGTTGGGCAGGGGGGAGAGACCCAGTACTTC.

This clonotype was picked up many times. The CDR3 DNA follows: TGCGCCAGCAGCTCAGGACTAGCGGGGCGGTTCTTC. It encodes CASSSGLAGRFF. This chain connects TRBV5-1 to TRBJ2-1, with 12 bases matching TRBD2. Germline V gene sequence: CDR1 SGHRS, CDR2 YFSETQ. V lost 3 bases to trimming and J lost 15 bases; unmatched junction nucleotides: 4. The CDR3 spans 12 residues. The full variable domain, in which reference TRBV5-1 and TRBJ2-1 provide the parts outside the CDR3, is KAGVTQTPRYLIKTRGQQVTLSCSPISGHRSVSWYQQTPGQGLQFLFEYFSETQRNKGNFPGRFSGRQFSNSRSEMNVSTLELGDSALYLCASSSGLAGRFFGPGTRLTVL.

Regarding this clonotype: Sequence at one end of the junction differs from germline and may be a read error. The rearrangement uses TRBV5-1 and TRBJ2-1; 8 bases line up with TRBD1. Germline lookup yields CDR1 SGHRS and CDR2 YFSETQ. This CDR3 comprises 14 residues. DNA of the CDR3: TGCGCCAGCAACGACAGGGGCCTGTACAACGAGCAGTTCTTC. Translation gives CASNDRGLYNEQFF.

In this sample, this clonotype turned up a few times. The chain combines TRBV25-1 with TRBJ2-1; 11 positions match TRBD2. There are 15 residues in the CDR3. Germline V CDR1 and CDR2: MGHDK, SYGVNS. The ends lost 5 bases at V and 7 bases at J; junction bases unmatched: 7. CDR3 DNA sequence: TGTGCCAGCAGTCCCACTAGCGGGAGAGTGAATGAGCAGTTCTTC. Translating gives CASSPTSGRVNEQFF.

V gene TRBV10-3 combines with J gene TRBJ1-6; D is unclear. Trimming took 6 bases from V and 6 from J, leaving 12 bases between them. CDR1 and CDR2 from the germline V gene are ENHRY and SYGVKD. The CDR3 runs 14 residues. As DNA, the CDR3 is TGTGCCATCAGCCTTATGGAGGTTAATTCACCCCTCCACTTT. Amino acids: CAISLMEVNSPLHF.

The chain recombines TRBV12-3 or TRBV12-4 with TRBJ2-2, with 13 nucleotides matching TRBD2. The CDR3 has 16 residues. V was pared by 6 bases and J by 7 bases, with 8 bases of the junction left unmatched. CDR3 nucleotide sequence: TGTGCCAGCAGCCCTACTAGCGGGAGGGTAGGCGGGGAGCTGTTTTTT. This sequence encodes CASSPTSGRVGGELFF.

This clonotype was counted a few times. CDR3 coding DNA: TGTGCCAGCTGCGAAGGGGTCCTGCGGAAAGAACTGTTTTTT. Its protein product is CASCEGVLRKELFF. V usage is TRBV28 and J usage is TRBJ1-4, with D possibly matching TRBD1 (5 bases). The length of the CDR3 is 14 residues. CDR1 is MDHEN, CDR2 SYDVKM, per germline. V was cut by 8 bases and J by 12 bases, with 22 bases left in between.

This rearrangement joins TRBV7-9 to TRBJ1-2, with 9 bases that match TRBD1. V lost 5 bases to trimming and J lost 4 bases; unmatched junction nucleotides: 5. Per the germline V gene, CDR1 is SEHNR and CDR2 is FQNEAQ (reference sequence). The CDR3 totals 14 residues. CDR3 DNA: TGTGCCAGCAGCGGGACAGGGTTTGGCTATGGCTACACCTTC. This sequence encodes CASSGTGFGYGYTF.

This chain's CDR3 is CASSSRDNTYEQYF. Here the CDR3 DNA reads TGCGCCAGCAGCTCCCGGGACAATACCTACGAGCAGTACTTC. The V and J genes are TRBV5-1 and TRBJ2-7, with TRBD1 as a possible D gene (6 bases). The V end was cut by 3 bases, the J end by 2 bases, with 12 bases between. The CDR3 spans 14 residues. CDR1 and CDR2 from the germline V gene are SGHRS and YFSETQ.

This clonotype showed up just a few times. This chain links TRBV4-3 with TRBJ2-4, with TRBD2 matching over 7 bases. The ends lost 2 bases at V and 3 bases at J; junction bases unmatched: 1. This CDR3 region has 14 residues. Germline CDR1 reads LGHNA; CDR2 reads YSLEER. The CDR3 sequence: CASSQWEGKNIQYF. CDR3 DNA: TGCGCCAGCAGCCAATGGGAGGGCAAAAACATTCAGTACTTC.

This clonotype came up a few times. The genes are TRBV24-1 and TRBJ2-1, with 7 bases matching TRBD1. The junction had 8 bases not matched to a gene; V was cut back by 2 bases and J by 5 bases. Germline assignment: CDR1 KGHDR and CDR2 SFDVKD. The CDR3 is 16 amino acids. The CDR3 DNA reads TGTGCCACCAGTGATTCACCGGGACAGCATAACAATGAGCAGTTCTTC. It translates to CATSDSPGQHNNEQFF.

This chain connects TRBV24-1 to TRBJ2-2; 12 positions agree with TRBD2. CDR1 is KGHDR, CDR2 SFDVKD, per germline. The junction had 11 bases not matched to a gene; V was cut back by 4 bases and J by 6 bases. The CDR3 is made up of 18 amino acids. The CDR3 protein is CATSDLSGLAGQSGELFF. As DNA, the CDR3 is TGTGCCACCAGTGACCTCTCGGGACTAGCGGGCCAGTCCGGGGAGCTGTTTTTT.

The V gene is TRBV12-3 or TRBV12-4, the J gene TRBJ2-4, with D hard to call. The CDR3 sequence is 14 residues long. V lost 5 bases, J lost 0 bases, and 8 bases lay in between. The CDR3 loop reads CASSTPGAKNIQYF. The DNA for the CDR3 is TGTGCCAGCAGTACCCCGGGAGCCAAAAACATTCAGTACTTC.

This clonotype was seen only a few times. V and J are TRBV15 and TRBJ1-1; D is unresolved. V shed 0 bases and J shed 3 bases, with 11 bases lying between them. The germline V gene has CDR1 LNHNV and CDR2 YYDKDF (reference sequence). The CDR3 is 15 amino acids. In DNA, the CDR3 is TGTGCCACCAGCAGAGATTTATCGGGTTACACTGAAGCTTTCTTT. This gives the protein CATSRDLSGYTEAFF.

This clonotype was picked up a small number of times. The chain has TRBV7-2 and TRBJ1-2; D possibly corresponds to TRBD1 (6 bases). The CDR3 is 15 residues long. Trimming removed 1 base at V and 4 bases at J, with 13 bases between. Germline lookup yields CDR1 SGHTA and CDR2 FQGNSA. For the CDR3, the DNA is TGTGCCAGCAGCTTAGTGAGGGACACCATCTATGGCTACACCTTC. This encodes CASSLVRDTIYGYTF.

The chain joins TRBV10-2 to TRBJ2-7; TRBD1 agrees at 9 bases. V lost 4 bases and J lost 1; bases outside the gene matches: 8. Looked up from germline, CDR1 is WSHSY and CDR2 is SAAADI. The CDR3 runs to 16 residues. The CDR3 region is CASSGPDRGGSYEQYF. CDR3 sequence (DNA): TGCGCCAGCAGTGGCCCCGACAGGGGGGGGTCCTACGAGCAGTACTTC.

CDR3 amino acids: CASLNPRGTDTQYF. As DNA, the CDR3 is TGTGCCAGCCTAAACCCCAGGGGGACAGATACGCAGTATTTT. V usage is TRBV28 and J usage is TRBJ2-3, with 7 bases lining up with TRBD1. V was pared by 8 bases and J by 3 bases, with 8 bases of the junction left unmatched. Germline loops: CDR1 MDHEN, CDR2 SYDVKM. The CDR3 covers 14 residues.

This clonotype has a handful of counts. The CDR3 reads CASSLKLAYEQYF. The CDR3 bases are TGTGCCAGCAGCTTAAAACTAGCTTACGAGCAGTACTTC. V is TRBV7-8 and J is TRBJ2-7; D may be TRBD2 (6 bases). Trimming shortened V by 2 bases and J by 4 bases, and 9 bases separated the two germline ends. CDR1 and CDR2 (germline): SGHVS, FQNEAQ. The length of the CDR3 is 13 residues. The full variable domain, rest sourced from reference TRBV7-8 and TRBJ2-7, is GAGVSQSPRYKVAKRGQDVALRCDPISGHVSLFWYQQALGQGPEFLTYFQNEAQLDKSGLPSDRFFAERPEGSVSTLKIQRTQQEDSAVYLCASSLKLAYEQYFGPGTRLTVT.

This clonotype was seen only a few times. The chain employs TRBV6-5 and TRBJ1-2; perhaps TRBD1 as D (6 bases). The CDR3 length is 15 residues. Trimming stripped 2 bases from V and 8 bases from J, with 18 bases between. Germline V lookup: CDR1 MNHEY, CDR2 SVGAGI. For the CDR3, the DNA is TGTGCCAGCAGTTACGAATCCACAGGGCCGGGAGGCTACACCTTC. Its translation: CASSYESTGPGGYTF.

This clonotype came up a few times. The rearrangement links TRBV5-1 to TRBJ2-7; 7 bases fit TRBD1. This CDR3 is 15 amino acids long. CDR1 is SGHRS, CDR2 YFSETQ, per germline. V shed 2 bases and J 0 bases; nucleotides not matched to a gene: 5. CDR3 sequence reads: CASSFRQGPSYEQYF. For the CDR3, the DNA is TGCGCCAGCAGCTTCCGACAGGGTCCCTCCTACGAGCAGTACTTC.

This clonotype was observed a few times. The DNA of the CDR3 is TGCGCCAGCAGCGTGGGACCGGCAACTAATGAAAAACTGTTTTTT. It yields the protein CASSVGPATNEKLFF. This chain links TRBV5-1 with TRBJ1-4; tentative D call: TRBD1 (5 bases). Trimming removed 4 bases at V and 0 bases at J, with 10 bases between. CDR3 length equals 15 residues. Germline V gene sequence: CDR1 SGHRS, CDR2 YFSETQ.

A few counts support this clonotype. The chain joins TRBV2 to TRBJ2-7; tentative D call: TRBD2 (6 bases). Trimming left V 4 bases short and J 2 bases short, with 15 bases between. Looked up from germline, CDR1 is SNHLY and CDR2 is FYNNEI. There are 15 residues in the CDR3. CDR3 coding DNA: TGTGCCAGCAGTGTACTCCGGGACTCCCCCTACGAGCAGTACTTC. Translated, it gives CASSVLRDSPYEQYF.

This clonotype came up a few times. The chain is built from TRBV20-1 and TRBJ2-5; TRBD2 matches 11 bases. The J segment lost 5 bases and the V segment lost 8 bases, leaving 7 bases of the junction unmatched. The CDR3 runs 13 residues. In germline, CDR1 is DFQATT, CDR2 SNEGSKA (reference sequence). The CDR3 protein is CSPIAGGRETQYF. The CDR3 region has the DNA TGCAGTCCCATAGCGGGGGGGCGCGAGACCCAGTACTTC.

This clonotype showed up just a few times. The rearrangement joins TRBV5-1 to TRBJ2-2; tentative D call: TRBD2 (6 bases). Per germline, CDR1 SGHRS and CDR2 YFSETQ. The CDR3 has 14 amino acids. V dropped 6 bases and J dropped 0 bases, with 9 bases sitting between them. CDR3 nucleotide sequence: TGCGCCAGCACAACTAGCCCGAACACCGGGGAGCTGTTTTTT. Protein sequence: CASTTSPNTGELFF.

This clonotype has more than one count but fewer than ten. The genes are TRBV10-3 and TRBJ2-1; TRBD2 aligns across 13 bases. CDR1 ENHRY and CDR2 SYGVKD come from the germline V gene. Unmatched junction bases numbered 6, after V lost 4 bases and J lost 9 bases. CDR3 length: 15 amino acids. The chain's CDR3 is CAISGLAGGNTEQFF. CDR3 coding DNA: TGTGCCATCAGTGGACTAGCGGGAGGTAACACTGAGCAGTTCTTC.

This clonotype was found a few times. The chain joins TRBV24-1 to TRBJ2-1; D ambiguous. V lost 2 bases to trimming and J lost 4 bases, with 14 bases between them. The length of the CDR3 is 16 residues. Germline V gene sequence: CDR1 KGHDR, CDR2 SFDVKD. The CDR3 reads CATSDSVVTLYNEQFF. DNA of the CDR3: TGTGCCACCAGTGATTCCGTGGTAACTCTTTACAATGAGCAGTTCTTC.